A single sample gave rise to the 21 T cell receptor beta chains below, sequenced in a study of technical replicates of blood from a few donors. Sequenced by immunoSEQ multiplex PCR; TCRdb stores in-frame clones only, minus some. The sample carries 65,000 to 90,000 clones, roughly 90% recorded once. The sequencing sample was made of PBMCs. These receptors were collected from a human donor in good health. Some clones in this sample may be carry-over from other donors' samples.

The rearrangement uses TRBV11-2 and TRBJ2-2; TRBD1 might be the D (5 bases). The CDR3 is 15 amino acids. V lost 0 bases and J lost 4, with 9 bases in between. Germline assignment: CDR1 SGHAT and CDR2 FQNNGV. The CDR3 is CASSLEPTATGELFF. The CDR3 region has the DNA TGTGCCAGCAGCTTAGAGCCGACAGCCACCGGGGAGCTGTTTTTT.

This chain links TRBV4-1 with TRBJ1-1, with TRBD1 identical over 7 bases. Germline values: CDR1 MGHRA, CDR2 YSYEKL. The CDR3 extends over 19 amino acids. The V and J ends lost 4 bases and 4 bases, in that order; junction bases with no gene match: 21. The CDR3 loop is CASSLREGGRSISVTEAFF. The CDR3 DNA sequence: TGCGCCAGCAGCCTCCGAGAAGGGGGCCGATCCATTAGTGTCACTGAAGCTTTCTTT.

The chain links TRBV5-1 to TRBJ1-1, with 8 bases identical to TRBD1. CDR1 is SGHRS and CDR2 is YFSETQ in the germline V gene. The CDR3 runs 15 residues. Trimming took 0 bases from V and 8 from J; bases not matched to a gene: 9. The CDR3 sequence: CASSLGTGLNEEAFF. The CDR3 nucleotides are TGCGCCAGCAGCTTGGGGACAGGGCTGAACGAGGAAGCTTTCTTT. Variable domain in full (rest from reference TRBV5-1 and TRBJ1-1): KAGVTQTPRYLIKTRGQQVTLSCSPISGHRSVSWYQQTPGQGLQFLFEYFSETQRNKGNFPGRFSGRQFSNSRSEMNVSTLELGDSALYLCASSLGTGLNEEAFFGQGTRLTVV.

The chain links TRBV7-2 to TRBJ2-7, with 8 bases that match TRBD2. Germline CDR1 reads SGHTA; CDR2 reads FQGNSA. The junction had 16 bases not matched to a gene; V was cut back by 2 bases and J by 7 bases. This CDR3 has 17 amino acids. CDR3 sequence: CASSLSGVGGGSKEQYF. The CDR3 DNA reads TGTGCCAGCAGCTTAAGCGGGGTGGGCGGGGGGTCGAAAGAGCAGTACTTC.

This clone has only one observation. This chain joins TRBV6-5 and TRBJ2-6, with D perhaps matching TRBD1 (6 bases). Germline assignment: CDR1 MNHEY and CDR2 SVGAGI. This CDR3 spans 16 amino acids. V lost 2 bases and J lost 2, with 10 bases in between. CDR3 region: CASSYQTGTGANVLTF. The CDR3 DNA follows: TGTGCCAGCAGTTACCAAACAGGGACTGGGGCCAACGTCCTGACTTTC.

Here the CDR3 reads CATSIDRVPTGELFF. CDR3 bases: TGTGCCACCAGCATCGACAGGGTCCCCACCGGGGAGCTGTTTTTT. The V gene is TRBV15, the J gene TRBJ2-2; 7 bases agree with TRBD1. The germline gives CDR1 LNHNV, CDR2 YYDKDF (reference sequence). V lost 4 bases, J lost 4 bases, and 6 bases stayed unmatched. The CDR3 consists of 15 residues.

This chain connects TRBV28 to TRBJ2-7, with 9 bases that match TRBD1. Trimming cost V 5 bases and J 1 base; bases outside gene matches: 6. CDR3 length: 15 residues. The germline CDR1 and CDR2 sequences are MDHEN and SYDVKM. CDR3 sequence: CASSTAGTGSYEQYF. The CDR3 DNA is TGTGCCAGCAGTACCGCCGGGACAGGGTCCTACGAGCAGTACTTC.

About this clone itself: Sequence at one end of the junction differs from germline and may be a read error. This chain links TRBV7-2 with TRBJ1-2; no firm D call. Germline V gives CDR1 SGHTA, CDR2 FQGNSA. This CDR3 spans 15 amino acids. This chain's CDR3 is CASSPARSELYAYTF. CDR3 nucleotide sequence: TGTGCCAGCAGCCCAGCCCGATCCGAACTATATGCCTACACCTTC.

The chain carries TRBV5-1 and TRBJ2-3; the D is unclear. CDR1 SGHRS and CDR2 YFSETQ come from the germline V gene. V was pared by 0 bases and J by 6 bases, with 5 bases between. CDR3 length: 12 amino acids. The CDR3 region is CASSLDRDTQYF. CDR3 nucleotides: TGCGCCAGCAGCTTGGACCGGGATACGCAGTATTTT.

The rearrangement uses TRBV10-3 and TRBJ2-7; TRBD1 agrees at 8 bases. The V gene end was trimmed by 2 bases and the J gene end by 2 bases; junction bases not matched to a gene: 11. CDR3 length: 17 amino acids. Germline loops: CDR1 ENHRY, CDR2 SYGVKD. The CDR3 DNA follows: TGTGCCATCAGTGAGCCGACCGGGACAGGTCCTACCTACGAGCAGTACTTC. It specifies CAISEPTGTGPTYEQYF.

The chain joins TRBV4-2 to TRBJ1-2, with a tentative D call TRBD1 (5 bases). This CDR3 is built from 19 residues. V lost 1 base to trimming and J lost 8 bases, with 29 bases between them. Germline values: CDR1 LGHNA, CDR2 YNFKEQ. CDR3 protein: CASSQVVVSAGKGQVGYTF. CDR3 nucleotides: TGTGCCAGCAGCCAAGTAGTGGTATCGGCAGGGAAGGGTCAGGTGGGCTACACCTTC.

This clone was recorded once. J is TRBJ1-4 and V is TRBV7-2, with D possibly matching TRBD1 (5 bases). This CDR3 has 13 amino acids. V lost 2 bases and J 8 bases, leaving 9 bases between the germline ends. Germline assignment: CDR1 SGHTA and CDR2 FQGNSA. The CDR3 protein is CASSLRYREKLFF. The CDR3 region has the DNA TGTGCCAGCAGCTTAAGATACAGGGAAAAACTGTTTTTT.

V is TRBV25-1 and J is TRBJ2-7; D is perhaps TRBD2 (6 bases). CDR1 is MGHDK and CDR2 is SYGVNS in the germline V gene. The CDR3 extends over 15 amino acids. The V gene lost 0 bases and the J gene lost 6 bases, with 15 bases spanning the gap. The CDR3 spells CASSEYGGGLGEQYF. For the CDR3, the DNA is TGTGCCAGCAGTGAATATGGGGGAGGTCTGGGCGAGCAGTACTTC.

This rearrangement joins TRBV25-1 to TRBJ2-6; 7 positions agree with TRBD1. Trimming cost V 2 bases and J 2 bases; bases outside gene matches: 0. Germline-derived CDR1 and CDR2 are MGHDK and SYGVNS. This CDR3 comprises 15 residues. This chain's CDR3 is CASSEQGAGANVLTF. The CDR3 bases are TGTGCCAGCAGTGAACAGGGGGCTGGGGCCAACGTCCTGACTTTC.

The gene calls are TRBV6-1 and TRBJ2-3, with TRBD2 matching over 13 bases. Germline V gene lookup returns CDR1 MNHNS and CDR2 SASEGT. The CDR3 totals 15 residues. V lost 6 bases to trimming and J lost 6 bases; unmatched junction nucleotides: 6. The CDR3 DNA reads as TGTGCCAGCAGAAGACTAGCGGGAGGTTGGGATACGCAGTATTTT. This codes for CASRRLAGGWDTQYF.

V is TRBV7-2 and J is TRBJ2-7; 11 nucleotides agree with TRBD2. J gave up 4 bases and V 1 base, and 3 bases lay outside the gene matches. In germline, CDR1 is SGHTA, CDR2 FQGNSA. This CDR3 is built from 15 residues. CDR3 in amino acids: CASSLVAGGMYEQYF. The CDR3 bases are TGTGCCAGCAGCTTAGTAGCGGGAGGGATGTACGAGCAGTACTTC.

This sequence joins TRBV6-5 and TRBJ1-1; TRBD1 is a possible D gene (5 bases). The CDR3 extends over 13 amino acids. Germline V gene lookup returns CDR1 MNHEY and CDR2 SVGAGI. V shed 4 bases and J shed 1 base, with 7 bases lying between them. CDR3 sequence (DNA): TGTGCCAGCAGTTTACAGGAGAACACTGAAGCTTTCTTT. Its protein is CASSLQENTEAFF.

This clone was seen once. This sequence joins TRBV6-5 and TRBJ2-3; the D is unclear. The V gene's germline CDR1 is MNHEY and CDR2 SVGAGI. Trimming pared 5 bases from V and 5 bases from J, leaving 14 bases between. This CDR3 comprises 14 residues. The CDR3 region is CASSPYSLRDTQYF. CDR3 nucleotide sequence: TGTGCCAGCAGTCCCTACTCACTCCGAGATACGCAGTATTTT.

This chain uses TRBV4-3 with TRBJ1-3, with D perhaps matching TRBD1 (6 bases). V was pared by 1 base and J by 2 bases, with 12 bases between. Germline CDR1 reads LGHNA; CDR2 reads YSLEER. CDR3 length: 16 amino acids. CDR3 sequence reads: CASSQAAGEAGNTIYF. For the CDR3, the DNA is TGCGCCAGCAGCCAAGCGGCAGGGGAAGCTGGAAACACCATATATTTT.

This chain links TRBV30 with TRBJ2-6; D is perhaps TRBD2 (5 bases). V lost 0 bases to trimming and J lost 4 bases, with 16 bases between them. The CDR3 contains 17 residues. Germline CDR1 and CDR2: GTSNPN and SVGIG (reference sequence). The CDR3 sequence is CAWSVLRRGLGANVLTF. The CDR3 nucleotides read TGTGCCTGGAGTGTCTTAAGGCGAGGGTTGGGGGCCAACGTCCTGACTTTC.

The chain employs TRBV10-3 and TRBJ1-2, with D unclear. In germline, CDR1 is ENHRY, CDR2 SYGVKD. The CDR3 totals 17 residues. V lost 0 bases to trimming and J lost 0 bases, with 14 bases between them. The CDR3 is CAISESPAITANYGYTF. CDR3 in DNA: TGTGCCATCAGTGAGTCTCCAGCAATTACAGCTAACTATGGCTACACCTTC.